The rows below give T cell receptor beta chains drawn from one sample of a study of T cell responses to AZD1222 COVID-19 vaccine. The table came from immunoSEQ multiplex PCR; TCRdb's copy has only in-frame clones and leaves some out. Among fewer than 110,000 clones, 90% were seen once, and the ten largest hold 4.5% to 5.5%. Sequences were derived from peripheral blood, sampled on day 0 of AZD1222 vaccination. These receptors all come from an adult in good health. Both conserved end residues are part of each CDR3. The D gene is left open where the match is weak. The size entry is marked missing in some rows and otherwise reads once, few, many or a size class.

v_gene	j_gene	abundance	d_gene	CDR3aa	CDR3nt
TRBV6-2/TRBV6-3	TRBJ1-1	-	TRBD1	CASSPRDRGQTPTEAFF	TGTGCCAGCAGCCCTCGGGACAGGGGGCAAACCCCCACTGAAGCTTTCTTT
TRBV27	TRBJ2-7	-	-	CASSLTGSPSYEQYF	TGTGCCAGCAGTTTAACGGGCAGCCCCTCCTACGAGCAGTACTTC
TRBV2	TRBJ1-6	-	-	CASSAGTRNSPLHF	TGTGCCAGCAGTGCCGGGACACGAAATTCACCCCTCCACTTT
TRBV3-1/TRBV3-2	TRBJ2-7	-	TRBD2	CASSQLLAGGLSSYEQYF	TGTGCCAGCAGCCAATTACTAGCGGGGGGCCTTAGCTCCTACGAGCAGTACTTC
TRBV7-8	TRBJ2-1	-	-	CASSPNGLPNEQFF	TGTGCCAGCAGCCCCAACGGACTTCCCAATGAGCAGTTCTTC
TRBV10-2	TRBJ1-2	-	-	CASSDRGGGYTF	TGCGCCAGCAGTGACAGAGGAGGAGGCTACACCTTC
TRBV12-5	TRBJ1-2	-	-	CASGPRDGNYGYTF	TGTGCTAGTGGTCCCAGGGACGGTAACTATGGCTACACCTTC
TRBV4-1	TRBJ1-2	-	TRBD1	CASSQPLSPRDSVDYGYTF	TGCGCCAGCAGCCAACCCCTGTCACCCCGGGACAGTGTGGACTATGGCTACACCTTC
TRBV19	TRBJ1-2	-	-	CASVTLAGGYTF	TGTGCCAGTGTCACTCTCGCGGGTGGCTACACCTTC
TRBV5-6	TRBJ2-2	-	-	CASSPAADANTGELFF	TGTGCCAGCAGCCCTGCAGCGGACGCGAACACCGGGGAGCTGTTTTTT
TRBV15	TRBJ1-5	once	TRBD1	CATSRVTGTYSNQPQHF	TGTGCCACCAGCAGAGTGACAGGGACTTATAGCAATCAGCCCCAGCATTTT
TRBV19	TRBJ2-1	-	-	CASSVLDSNEQFF	TGTGCCAGTAGTGTTCTAGATTCCAATGAGCAGTTCTTC
TRBV4-1	TRBJ2-5	-	TRBD2	CASSQEGFAGTSQETQYF	TGCGCCAGCAGCCAAGAAGGTTTTGCCGGGACTAGCCAAGAGACCCAGTACTTC
TRBV18	TRBJ2-7	once	-	CASSLGSLSYEQYF	TGTGCCAGCTCACTAGGCAGCTTATCCTACGAGCAGTACTTC
TRBV7-2	TRBJ2-3	-	-	CASSSGSADTQYF	TGTGCCAGCAGCAGCGGGTCCGCGGATACGCAGTATTTT
TRBV5-8	TRBJ2-3	-	-	CASSPLVSGSGDTQYF	TGTGCCAGCAGCCCCCTGGTATCGGGGTCGGGAGATACGCAGTATTTT
TRBV2	TRBJ1-6	-	TRBD1	CASRAGTGLNSPLHF	TGTGCCAGCAGGGCCGGGACAGGCTTGAATTCACCCCTCCACTTT
TRBV30	TRBJ1-2	once	TRBD1	CAWSVHRGRNNYGYTF	TGTGCCTGGAGTGTACACAGGGGAAGGAACAACTATGGCTACACCTTC
TRBV12-3/TRBV12-4	TRBJ1-3	-	-	CASRGAPLHREYF	TGTGCCAGCAGGGGGGCACCCCTCCACAGGGAATATTTT
TRBV4-1	TRBJ2-3	-	-	CASSLRARTQTDTQYF	TGCGCCAGCAGCCTCCGGGCCCGGACCCAAACAGATACGCAGTATTTT
TRBV4-1	TRBJ1-4	-	-	CASSHFARGGGNEKLFF	TGCGCCAGCAGCCATTTTGCTCGGGGCGGGGGGAATGAAAAACTGTTTTTT
TRBV9	TRBJ1-3	-	-	CASSVSQGLGNTIYF	TGTGCCAGCAGCGTATCACAGGGTTTAGGAAACACCATATATTTT
TRBV6-5	TRBJ2-1	-	-	CASSSLSSYNEQFF	TGTGCCAGCAGCTCACTGAGCTCCTACAATGAGCAGTTCTTC